A selection of T cell receptor beta chains follows, all from one sample in a study of tumor and adjacent non-tumor tissue in lung cancer. TCRdb used MiXCR to reprocess the multiplex PCR reads, holding one entry per CDR3 protein. The table has approximately 79,000 distinct CDR3 sequences, around 80% seen once. Input material: distant non-tumor lung tissue. All receptors come from a man between 65 and 85 years old with non-small cell lung cancer. CDR3s include the opening cysteine and the closing phenylalanine or tryptophan. A D gene is named only where the DNA matches it firmly. Size values are once, few and many counts, or a class for expanded clones, and some rows have none.

>TRBJ2-7|NA|TRBV5-6|TRBD1
TGTGTCAGCACCGCCGTTGTCCGGGACAGGACCTACGAGCAGTACTTC
CVSTAVVRDRTYEQYF
>TRBJ2-2|NA|TRBV12-3/TRBV12-4|NA
TGTGCCAGCAGTCCCCAACATGTGGACGCCGGGGAGTTGTTTTTT
CASSPQHVDAGELFF
>TRBJ2-2|NA|TRBV11-2|NA
TGTGCCACCTGCATACACGTGGGGGCTGACGGGGAGCTGTTTTTT
CATCIHVGADGELFF
>TRBJ2-2|NA|TRBV6-1|NA
TGTGCCAGCAGTCCATTCGCGGACGTGGCCGGGGAACTGTTATTT
CASSPFADVAGELLF
>TRBJ2-1|NA|TRBV20-1|NA
TGCAGTGCTCCTGATCTAGCGCGCGGGAAAGAGCAGTTCTTC
CSAPDLARGKEQFF
>TRBJ2-7|NA|TRBV5-4|NA
TGTGCCAATTCGCGGGATAGGGACTACGAGCAGTACTTC
CANSRDRDYEQYF
>TRBJ2-1|once|TRBV4-3|NA
TGCGCCAGCAGCCACAGACTAGTAGATTACCATGAGCAGTTCTTC
CASSHRLVDYHEQFF
>TRBJ2-7|NA|TRBV2|TRBD2
TGTGCCAGCAGTGAAGCGTTCCGCGGGGGGCTATTCGAGCAGTACTTC
CASSEAFRGGLFEQYF
>TRBJ2-7|NA|TRBV11-2|TRBD2
TGTGCCAGCAGATTACGTAGCGGGACGTACGAACAGTACTTC
CASRLRSGTYEQYF
>TRBJ2-1|NA|TRBV20-1|TRBD2
TGCAGTGCTCTCGGGAGGAAATCCTACAATGAGCAGTTCTTC
CSALGRKSYNEQFF
>TRBJ2-3|NA|TRBV10-3|TRBD2
TGTGGCATCAGCGATGGACTAGCGGGAATAACAGATGCGCAGTATTTT
CGISDGLAGITDAQYF
>TRBJ2-2|NA|TRBV5-1|TRBD1
TGCGCCAGCGGGAGACAGGGGGCCATCGGGGAGCTGTTTTTT
CASGRQGAIGELFF
>TRBJ2-1|few|TRBV28|NA
TGTGCCAGCAGTTTATACCGCTCCTACAATGAGCAGTTCTTC
CASSLYRSYNEQFF
>TRBJ2-3|NA|TRBV28|TRBD1
TGTACCAGCAGCCGGGGACAGGTCTCCACTACGCAGTATTTT
CTSSRGQVSTTQYF
>TRBJ2-5|NA|TRBV11-1|TRBD1
TGTCCCAGCAGCTTACTTAGCAGGGGGCAAGAGACCCAGTACTTC
CPSSLLSRGQETQYF
>TRBJ1-5|NA|TRBV10-2|NA
TGCGCCAGCATTGACTCTGACAGGCGGAATCAGACCCAGCATTTT
CASIDSDRRNQTQHF
>TRBJ2-1|NA|TRBV12-3/TRBV12-4|NA
TGTGCCATCAGTTTATCGCAGGAGGGCAATGATCAGTTCTTC
CAISLSQEGNDQFF
>TRBJ2-7|NA|TRBV11-3|NA
TGTGCCAGCAGCCTGACCGGAGCCTACGAGCACTACTTC
CASSLTGAYEHYF
>TRBJ1-1|medium-sized|TRBV11-3|TRBD1
TGTGCCAGCCGCTTACGGGACAGAACCCTGAAAAATGAAGCTTTCTTT
CASRLRDRTLKNEAFF
>TRBJ1-2|few|TRBV6-5|TRBD1
TGTGCCAGCCGACCCGGGACAGGTAACTATGGCTACACCTTC
CASRPGTGNYGYTF
>TRBJ2-7|NA|TRBV20-1|TRBD2
TGCAGTGTTAGAGAAGGGCTAGCGGTGACCTACGAACAGTACTTC
CSVREGLAVTYEQYF
>TRBJ2-7|NA|TRBV5-5|NA
TGTGCTAGCAACTTGGCCGTGACCGGGGACACCTACGAGCAGTACTTC
CASNLAVTGDTYEQYF
>TRBJ1-6|NA|TRBV11-2|NA
TGTGCCATCAGCGCAAGGACGGATGGGAATTCACCCTTCCACTTT
CAISARTDGNSPFHF
>TRBJ1-6|few|TRBV20-1|TRBD1
TGCAGTGCTAAAACGGGCACAGGGGCGGGTTCACCCCTCCACTTT
CSAKTGTGAGSPLHF
>TRBJ2-3|NA|TRBV6-1|NA
TGTGCCAGCATTAAATCCAGTTTTACGCACTATTTT
CASIKSSFTHYF
>TRBJ2-1|NA|TRBV6-2/TRBV6-3|NA
TGTGCTTCCCTCGGGCTAGCCAGCCCCTACAATGAGCAGTTCTTC
CASLGLASPYNEQFF
>TRBJ2-1|NA|TRBV28|NA
TGTGCCAGCTGTTTACATCTACAGGGAGGGTCCTACGAGCAGTTCTTC
CASCLHLQGGSYEQFF
>TRBJ2-4|many|TRBV6-2/TRBV6-3|TRBD1
TGTGCCAGCAGTTCTTTTGGACAGGGGGACATTCAGTACTTC
CASSSFGQGDIQYF
>TRBJ2-2|NA|TRBV27|TRBD1
TGTGCCAGCAATTTCGGGACAGCTAACACCGGGGAGCTGTTTTTT
CASNFGTANTGELFF
>TRBJ2-5|NA|TRBV5-1|TRBD1
TGCTCCAGCAGCCGGGACAGGGTGGGCCAAGAGACCCAGTACTTC
CSSSRDRVGQETQYF
>TRBJ2-7|NA|TRBV20-1|TRBD2
TGCAGTGCTAGAGATTTATATAGCGGGGGGTCAACCTACGAGCCGTACTTC
CSARDLYSGGSTYEPYF
>TRBJ1-1|few|TRBV11-2|NA
TGTGCCAGTAGCTTCGCCCATTCAAGGAACAATGAAGCTTTCTTT
CASSFAHSRNNEAFF
>TRBJ1-2|once|TRBV20-1|TRBD1
TGCAGTGTCAGCCGGGACAGGGAAAAGGGAGGCTACACCTTC
CSVSRDREKGGYTF
>TRBJ2-1|few|TRBV24-1|TRBD1
TGTGCCACCAGTGATTTGCGACAGGGCCAATTTGCGGATGAGCAGTTCTTC
CATSDLRQGQFADEQFF
>TRBJ2-5|NA|TRBV12-3/TRBV12-4|TRBD2
TGTGCCAGCAGCGGGCTAGCGGGAATGGTGGAGTTTCAGTATTTC
CASSGLAGMVEFQYF
>TRBJ2-7|many|TRBV20-1|NA
TGCAGTGCTAGGAGTTGGGGGGCGGACGAGCAGTACTTC
CSARSWGADEQYF
>TRBJ1-2|NA|TRBV12-3/TRBV12-4|NA
TGTGTCAGCAGTCCGACCGGGATACCAAACTATGGCTACACCTTC
CVSSPTGIPNYGYTF
>TRBJ1-2|NA|TRBV28|NA
TGTGCCAGGAGTTCCTTCTACAGCTATGGCTACAGCTTT
CARSSFYSYGYSF
>TRBJ1-2|once|TRBV6-6|TRBD1
TGTACCAGCAGTCCTAAAGACGGACAGGGGGCAAAAGGATACACCTTC
CTSSPKDGQGAKGYTF
>TRBJ1-6|NA|TRBV20-1|TRBD1
TGCAGTGCCACTAACGACAGGGAAAATTCACCCCTCCACTTT
CSATNDRENSPLHF
>TRBJ2-6|NA|TRBV6-1|NA
TGTGCCAGCAGTTGGGGGGCAGGGGCCAACGTCCTGACTTTC
CASSWGAGANVLTF
>TRBJ2-5|once|TRBV11-2|TRBD1
TGTGTCAGCAGCCCGGGGACAGTTGGGCACGAGACCCAGCACTTC
CVSSPGTVGHETQHF
>TRBJ2-7|NA|TRBV11-2|NA
TGTGCAAGCTGCTTATATGGGCCGGAGCAGTACTTC
CASCLYGPEQYF
>TRBJ2-2|NA|TRBV20-1|NA
TGCAGTGCGTTAGCGGCTCTAAACACCGGGGACCTGTTTTTT
CSALAALNTGDLFF
>TRBJ1-5|NA|TRBV6-6|NA
TGTGCCAGCGGCCAGACAGAAACCCAGCCCCAGCATTTT
CASGQTETQPQHF
>TRBJ2-7|NA|TRBV5-5|NA
TGTGCCAGCAGCATGAATCCAACCTACGAGCAATACTTC
CASSMNPTYEQYF
>TRBJ2-5|NA|TRBV11-1|NA
TGTCCTAGCAGCTTAAGCCCAGCGTACCAAGAGACCCAGTACTTC
CPSSLSPAYQETQYF
>TRBJ2-7|many|TRBV10-2|TRBD2
TGCGCCAGCAGTGATACTAGCGGGAGCTACGAGCAGTACTTC
CASSDTSGSYEQYF
>TRBJ2-1|NA|TRBV11-2|NA
TGTGCCAGCGGCCCCCAAGGGCAGTACAATGAGGAGTTCTTC
CASGPQGQYNEEFF
>TRBJ2-7|NA|TRBV11-1|TRBD2
TGTGCCAGCAGCTTAACAAGCGGGAAAGCCTACGATCAATACTTC
CASSLTSGKAYDQYF
>TRBJ2-7|NA|TRBV29-1|NA
TGCAGCGTTGAAGATTGGCTGACATGGGGCGAGAAGTACTTC
CSVEDWLTWGEKYF
>TRBJ2-7|NA|TRBV11-2|NA
TGTGCCGGCAGCTTAGATGGAGGGGGCAGGTACGAGCAATACTTC
CAGSLDGGGRYEQYF
>TRBJ2-1|NA|TRBV5-5|NA
TGTACCAGCAGCTTGGCTGCTACCGGGGTGTCGTTCAATGAGCAGTTCTTC
CTSSLAATGVSFNEQFF
>TRBJ2-1|many|TRBV4-2|NA
TGTGCCAGCAGCCAAGATGGGGCGGATCCGTGGGTTAGGACCTACAATGAGCAGTTCTTC
CASSQDGADPWVRTYNEQFF
>TRBJ2-1|NA|TRBV15|NA
TGTGCCACCAGCAGAGATGGCGGGTCCGTGCAGTTCTTC
CATSRDGGSVQFF
>TRBJ2-2|NA|TRBV10-2|NA
TGCGCCGGCAGTGGCACCGGGGAGCTGTTTTTT
CAGSGTGELFF
>TRBJ1-1|NA|TRBV11-3|NA
TGTGCCAGCAGGTTCCGGAGCAGAACCCCGAACACTGAAGCTTTCTTT
CASRFRSRTPNTEAFF
>TRBJ2-7|NA|TRBV29-1|NA
TGCAGCGCCTGGAGGACGACCCCCGAGCAGTACTTC
CSAWRTTPEQYF
>TRBJ1-1|NA|TRBV6-5|NA
TGTGCCAGCATCCCCCGGCGCCCGAACACTGAAGCTTTCTTT
CASIPRRPNTEAFF
>TRBJ1-2|NA|TRBV29-1|NA
TGCAGCGTTGTCCCTTATCAATCCTCGGAAGAAGATGGTTACACCTTC
CSVVPYQSSEEDGYTF